The source of this T cell receptor beta chain is a study of T-cell reconstitution after alpha-beta-depleted transplantation in children. This clonotype was found a few times. Its target is not known. Overall study findings and caveats: Several hundred expanded graft clones reportedly gave rise to the alpha-beta T cells present about two months after transplant.

Losses at the gene ends were 6 bases for V and 8 bases for J; bases not matched to a gene: 4. There are 12 residues in the CDR3. Library preparation (for TCRbeta) was performed with unique molecular identifiers. From the PCR reads, TCRdb called clonotypes with MiXCR, one entry per CDR3 protein. Of approximately 980,000 distinct CDR3 sequences in the sample, roughly 29% were seen once. The rearrangement joins TRBV12-3 or TRBV12-4 to TRBJ1-1, with 9 positions matching TRBD1. The sequence derives from a boy less than two years old who had a stem cell transplant for SCID, so the T cells may come from the graft donor. The material sequenced was PBMCs, mostly from graft donor cells, taken 360 days after TCRalphabeta/CD19-depleted stem cell transplant. This CDR3 is CASRGTGTEAFF. In DNA, the CDR3 is TGTGCCAGCAGAGGGACAGGGACCGAAGCTTTCTTT.